This T cell receptor beta chain was retrieved from a study of cytomegalovirus exposure and HLA in healthy donors. PCR used 60 Vbeta primers and 13 Jbeta primers. Measured with immunoSEQ multiplex PCR; TCRdb has only the in-frame clones, and not every one. This sample's table reports under 250,000 clones. CDR1 and CDR2 (germline): LNHDA, SQIVND (reference sequence). This CDR3 has 16 residues. V gave up 7 bases and J gave up 0 bases, with 13 bases separating them. This TCR came from a girl aged 2 to 9 in good health and CMV-seropositive. This chain joins TRBV19 and TRBJ2-6; the D is unclear. The sample comprised PBMCs. DNA of the CDR3: TGTGCCAGTACGGCCGACATTTTCTCTGGGGCCAACGTCCTGACTTTC. As protein: CASTADIFSGANVLTF. Combining the CDR3 with reference TRBV19 and TRBJ2-6 gives the whole variable domain DGGITQSPKYLFRKEGQNVTLSCEQNLNHDAMYWYRQDPGQGLRLIYYSQIVNDFQKGDIAEGYSVSREKKESFPLTVTSAQKNPTAFYLCASTADIFSGANVLTFGAGSRLTVL.